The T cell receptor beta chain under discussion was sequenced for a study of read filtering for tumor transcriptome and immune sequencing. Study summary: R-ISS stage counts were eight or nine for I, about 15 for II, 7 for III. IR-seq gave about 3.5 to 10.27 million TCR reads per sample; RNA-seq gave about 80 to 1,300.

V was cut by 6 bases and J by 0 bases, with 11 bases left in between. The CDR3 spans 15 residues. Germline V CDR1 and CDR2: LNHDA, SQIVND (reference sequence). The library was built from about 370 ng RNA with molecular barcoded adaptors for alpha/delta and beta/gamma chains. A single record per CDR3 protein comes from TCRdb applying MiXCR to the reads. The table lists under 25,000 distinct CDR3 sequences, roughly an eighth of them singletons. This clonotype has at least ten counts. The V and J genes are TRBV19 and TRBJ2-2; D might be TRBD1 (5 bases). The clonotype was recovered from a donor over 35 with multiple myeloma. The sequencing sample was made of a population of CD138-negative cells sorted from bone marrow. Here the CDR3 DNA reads TGTGCCAGTAGCCACGACAGTACGAACACCGGGGAGCTGTTTTTT. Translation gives CASSHDSTNTGELFF.